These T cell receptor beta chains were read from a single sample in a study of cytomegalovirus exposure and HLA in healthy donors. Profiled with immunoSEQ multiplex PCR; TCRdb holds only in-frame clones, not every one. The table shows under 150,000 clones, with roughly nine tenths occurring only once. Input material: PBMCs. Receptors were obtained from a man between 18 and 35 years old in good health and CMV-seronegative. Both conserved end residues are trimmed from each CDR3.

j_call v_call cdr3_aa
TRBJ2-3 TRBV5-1 ASRGSGTDTQY
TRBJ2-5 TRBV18 ASSPERGGETQY
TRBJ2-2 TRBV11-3 ASSSLTSGRARAGELF
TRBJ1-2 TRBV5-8 ASSPRRQGKRTNYGYT
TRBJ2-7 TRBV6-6 ASSQTYEQY
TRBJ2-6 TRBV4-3 ASSLAGTGAGGANVLT
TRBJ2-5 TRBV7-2 ASSRDRGETQY
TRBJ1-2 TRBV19 ASSADRLRGYT
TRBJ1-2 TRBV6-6 ASSYSKTGYGYT
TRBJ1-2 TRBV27 ASSPGRINLYGYT
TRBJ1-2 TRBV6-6 ASTGTYGYT
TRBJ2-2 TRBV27 ASSLNLAANTGELF
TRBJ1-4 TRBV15 ATSRAPLSVWEKLF
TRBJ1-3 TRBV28 ASSLSSGGSGNTIY
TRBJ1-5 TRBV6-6 ASSTRTGGNQPQH
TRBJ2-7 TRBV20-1 SATDIYEQY
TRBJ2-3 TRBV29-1 SVAGLAGGTDTQY
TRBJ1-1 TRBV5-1 ASSSLQGTEAF
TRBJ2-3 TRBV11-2 ASSLGLALNTDTQY
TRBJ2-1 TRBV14 ASSQVASLAYNEQF
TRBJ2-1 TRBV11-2 ASSSTSGRPPQF
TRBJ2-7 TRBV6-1 ASSEGGVDEQY
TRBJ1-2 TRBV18 ASSPKVDKNGYT
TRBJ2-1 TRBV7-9 ASSLVNRVRSEQF
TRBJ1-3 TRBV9 ASSQSPTNRDTIY
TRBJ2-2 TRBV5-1 ASSFSGGNTGELF
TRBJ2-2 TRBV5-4 ASSPLDFNTGELF
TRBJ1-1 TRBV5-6 ASSRGAEAF
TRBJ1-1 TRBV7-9 ASSPRRQMNTEAF
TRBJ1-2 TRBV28 ASKRVAASSGANYGYT
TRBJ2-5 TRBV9 ASSVLDSQETQY
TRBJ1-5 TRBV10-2 AGGQGHQPQH
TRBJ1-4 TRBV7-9 ASSLQEEGKLF
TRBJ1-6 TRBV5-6 ASSPGTGGSDSPLH
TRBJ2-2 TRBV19 ASSITGVTGELF
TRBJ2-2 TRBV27 ASSLSVGPTWTGELF
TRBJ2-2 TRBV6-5 ASRGGGDTGELF
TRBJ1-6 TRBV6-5 ASSRDRVDSPLH
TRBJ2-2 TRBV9 ASQEGTGELF
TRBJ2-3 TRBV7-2 ASSPPTPPSTDTQY
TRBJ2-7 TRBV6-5 ASSPLGDTTYEQY
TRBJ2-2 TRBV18 ASSAPGTTLTGELF
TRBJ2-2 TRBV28 ASNSGGQANTGELF
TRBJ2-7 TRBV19 ASSIRQGPSEQY
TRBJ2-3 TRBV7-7 ASSLYQGQDTQY
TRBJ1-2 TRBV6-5 ASSYYSGDNGYT
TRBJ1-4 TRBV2 ASSETYNSGVKLF
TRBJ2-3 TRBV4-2 ASSQEQGRADTQY
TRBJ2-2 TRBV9 ASSVVETGELF
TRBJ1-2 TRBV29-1 SVEGHAGGGYT
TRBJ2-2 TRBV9 ASSVAPAGRPNTGELF
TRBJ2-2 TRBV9 ASSVGLAGNTGELF
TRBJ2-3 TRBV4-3 ASSPRTGESGNTQY
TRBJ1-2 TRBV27 ASSGTGGGNYGYT
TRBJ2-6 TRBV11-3 ASSPRQGSGANVLT
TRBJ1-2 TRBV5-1 ASSLGVDRANYGYT
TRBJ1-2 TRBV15 ATTGDTASYGYT
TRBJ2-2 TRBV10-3 AISEWGQRANTGELF
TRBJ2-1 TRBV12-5 ASGFERGGLNEQF